A selection of T cell receptor beta chains follows, all from one sample in a study of OX40 agonist ivuxolimab in advanced cancers. Here immunoSEQ multiplex PCR was the method, and the copy in TCRdb shows in-frame clones only, minus some. The table includes 90,000 or so clones, around nine tenths detected once. The input for sequencing was CD4+ or CD8+ T cells sorted from blood, taken in a trial of the OX40 agonist ivuxolimab. The receptors stem from an adult with an advanced solid tumor such as melanoma, head and neck, liver or kidney cancer. The CDR3 runs from the conserved cysteine through the conserved F or W. Each record gives: CDR3 DNA, CDR3 protein, clone size, V gene, J gene, D gene. D genes are given only for firm matches. Clone size is given for some rows only: seen once, a few or many times, or a class if the clone is expanded.

TGTGCCAGTAGGGCCGGGACAGGGGGCGGCTATGGCTACACCTTC	CASRAGTGGGYGYTF	.	TRBV19	TRBJ1-2	TRBD1
TGTGCCAGCAGTGAATTGGAGGTGCGTGGCTACACCTTC	CASSELEVRGYTF	.	TRBV25-1	TRBJ1-2	.
TGTGCCAGCTCCTCCCGCGGGGGGCACAATTTT	CASSSRGGHNF	.	TRBV5-6	TRBJ2-3	TRBD2
TGCGCCAGCAGCCAGGACCTTACAGGGGGCACTGGGGCCAACGTCCTGACTTTC	CASSQDLTGGTGANVLTF	.	TRBV4-1	TRBJ2-6	TRBD1
TGTGCCAGCAGTTCCACCTTTCGTGGGTTCCAAGAGACCCAGTACTTC	CASSSTFRGFQETQYF	.	TRBV27	TRBJ2-5	.
TGTGCCAGCAGCTTCCAGGGGCCACCATATGGCTACACCTTC	CASSFQGPPYGYTF	.	TRBV21-1	TRBJ1-2	.
TGTGCCAGTAGTGGACGGCAACGAGGCACTGAAGCTTTCTTT	CASSGRQRGTEAFF	.	TRBV19	TRBJ1-1	.
TGCGCCAGCAGCTTGAGGTACACCGGGGAGCTGTTTTTT	CASSLRYTGELFF	.	TRBV5-1	TRBJ2-2	.
TGCGCCAGCAGTGAGGGAGGCAGGATGAACACTGAAGCTTTCTTT	CASSEGGRMNTEAFF	.	TRBV10-2	TRBJ1-1	.
TGTGCCAGCAGGCACCCTAATCAGCCCCAGCATTTT	CASRHPNQPQHF	.	TRBV27	TRBJ1-5	.
TGTGCCAGCAGTTCAAGCGCCCAGCAGTTCTTC	CASSSSAQQFF	.	TRBV6-5	TRBJ2-1	.
TGTGCCAGTCGAGCGGGACAGGGAGGGCACTACGAGCAGTACTTC	CASRAGQGGHYEQYF	.	TRBV19	TRBJ2-7	TRBD1
TGTGCCAGCAGCTTAGGGGACTATCCCGTTACAGATACGCAGTATTTT	CASSLGDYPVTDTQYF	.	TRBV11-2	TRBJ2-3	TRBD2
TGTGCCAGCAGCTCACTGACAGGGATCGGGCAGCCCCAGCATTTT	CASSSLTGIGQPQHF	medium-sized	TRBV11-2	TRBJ1-5	TRBD1
TGTGCCAGCAACCCGCTAGCGGGAGTTAACGAGCAGTACTTC	CASNPLAGVNEQYF	.	TRBV6-1	TRBJ2-7	TRBD2
TGTGCCAGCAGCTTTATAAGCGGCAATGAGCAGTTCTTC	CASSFISGNEQFF	.	TRBV5-4	TRBJ2-1	.
TGTGCCAGTAGTACATCCGGATCGGGGGCCCAACCCCAGCATTTT	CASSTSGSGAQPQHF	.	TRBV19	TRBJ1-5	.
TGTGCCAGCAGACGGGGACTTGTCTCTGGGGCCAACGTCCTGACTTTC	CASRRGLVSGANVLTF	.	TRBV28	TRBJ2-6	.
TGTGCCAGCACAACCCCACGCCCGGGCGGGACAGCCTACGAGCAGTACTTC	CASTTPRPGGTAYEQYF	.	TRBV28	TRBJ2-7	.
TGTGCCAGCAGCTTCCGCAACACCGGGGAGCTGTTTTTT	CASSFRNTGELFF	.	TRBV7-3	TRBJ2-2	.
TGTGCCATCAGTGAGTCGGTTCAGGCCTACGAGCAGTACTTC	CAISESVQAYEQYF	.	TRBV10-3	TRBJ2-7	.
TGTGCCAGCAGCCAAAAGGGGGCCGCGACTAATGAAAAACTGTTTTTT	CASSQKGAATNEKLFF	.	TRBV7-2	TRBJ1-4	TRBD1
TGTGCCAGCAGCTCCGGGACAGGGGTCCTCAGCGGGGAGCTGTTTTTT	CASSSGTGVLSGELFF	medium-sized	TRBV7-2	TRBJ2-2	TRBD1
TGTGCCAGCAGCCCTGGGACAGGTCTCTCCTATGGCTACACCTTC	CASSPGTGLSYGYTF	.	TRBV28	TRBJ1-2	TRBD1
TGCGCCAGCAGCCAGGGACTAGCGGGAGCCCACGGGGAGCTGTTTTTT	CASSQGLAGAHGELFF	.	TRBV4-1	TRBJ2-2	TRBD2
TGTGCCAGCAGCCAAGATCCGCTATACGACGCCTATGGCTACACCTTC	CASSQDPLYDAYGYTF	.	TRBV4-2	TRBJ1-2	.
TGTGCCAGCAGTCCCCCTGGGACAGGGGGTATTTACACCGGGGAGCTGTTTTTT	CASSPPGTGGIYTGELFF	.	TRBV28	TRBJ2-2	TRBD1
TGTGCCAGCAGTGAAGAACAGGGGTTAGAGACCCAGTACTTC	CASSEEQGLETQYF	once	TRBV2	TRBJ2-5	TRBD1
TGTGCCAGCAGCTTAGGTGGACAGGGGGCGGCCCTGTTTTTT	CASSLGGQGAALFF	few	TRBV7-9	TRBJ2-2	TRBD1
TGTGCCTGGAGTGTACGAGGGGGGATCTACGAGCAGTACTTC	CAWSVRGGIYEQYF	.	TRBV30	TRBJ2-7	.
TGTGCCAGCAGTTACTTAGTCCAGGGCGGGGACACTGAAGCTTTCTTT	CASSYLVQGGDTEAFF	.	TRBV7-2	TRBJ1-1	.
TGTGCCTGGAGTATCATCAAAGACCTCGGGGAGCTGTTTTTT	CAWSIIKDLGELFF	.	TRBV30	TRBJ2-2	.
TGTGCTCAGCCGGGGGGCACGGCTAGCGGGAGTTGGGCAGATACGCAGTATTTT	CAQPGGTASGSWADTQYF	.	TRBV7-2	TRBJ2-3	TRBD2
TGTGCCAGCAGCTTAGCTGGTGTTCTCTCTGGAAACACCATATATTTT	CASSLAGVLSGNTIYF	.	TRBV11-2	TRBJ1-3	.
TGTGCCAGCAGTCCCGCAGGGGCGTATTCTGGAAACACCATATATTTT	CASSPAGAYSGNTIYF	.	TRBV28	TRBJ1-3	.